The T cell receptor beta chain described here comes from a study of OX40 agonist ivuxolimab in advanced cancers. Data came from immunoSEQ multiplex PCR; TCRdb stores just in-frame clones and leaves some out. The profile shows about 73,000 clones, around 84% of them singletons. J gave up 2 bases and V 4 bases, and 6 bases lay outside the gene matches. Looked up from germline, CDR1 is SGDLS and CDR2 is YYNGEE. The CDR3 is 15 residues long. The source is an adult with an advanced solid tumor such as melanoma, head and neck, liver or kidney cancer. The chain is built from TRBV9 and TRBJ2-3; TRBD2 matches at 8 bases. Sequences were derived from CD4+ or CD8+ T cells sorted from blood, sampled in a trial of the OX40 agonist ivuxolimab. The CDR3 sequence: CASSWSGGSTDTQYF. CDR3 bases: TGTGCCAGCAGCTGGAGCGGGGGATCCACAGATACGCAGTATTTT. Full variable domain (missing parts from reference TRBV9 and TRBJ2-3): DSGVTQTPKHLITATGQRVTLRCSPRSGDLSVYWYQQSLDQGLQFLIQYYNGEERAKGNILERFSAQQFPDLHSELNLSSLELGDSALYFCASSWSGGSTDTQYFGPGTRLTVL.